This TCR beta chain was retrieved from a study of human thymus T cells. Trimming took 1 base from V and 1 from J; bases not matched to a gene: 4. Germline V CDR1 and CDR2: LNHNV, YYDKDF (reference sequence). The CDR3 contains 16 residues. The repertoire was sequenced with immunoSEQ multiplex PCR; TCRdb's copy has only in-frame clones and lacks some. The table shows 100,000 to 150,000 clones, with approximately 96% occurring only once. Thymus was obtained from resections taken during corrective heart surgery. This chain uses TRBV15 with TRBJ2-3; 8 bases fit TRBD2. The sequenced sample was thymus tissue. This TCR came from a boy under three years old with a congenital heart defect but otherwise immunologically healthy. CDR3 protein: CATSRVSGGGTDTQYF. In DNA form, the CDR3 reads TGTGCCACCAGCAGAGTTTCGGGGGGGGGCACAGATACGCAGTATTTT.